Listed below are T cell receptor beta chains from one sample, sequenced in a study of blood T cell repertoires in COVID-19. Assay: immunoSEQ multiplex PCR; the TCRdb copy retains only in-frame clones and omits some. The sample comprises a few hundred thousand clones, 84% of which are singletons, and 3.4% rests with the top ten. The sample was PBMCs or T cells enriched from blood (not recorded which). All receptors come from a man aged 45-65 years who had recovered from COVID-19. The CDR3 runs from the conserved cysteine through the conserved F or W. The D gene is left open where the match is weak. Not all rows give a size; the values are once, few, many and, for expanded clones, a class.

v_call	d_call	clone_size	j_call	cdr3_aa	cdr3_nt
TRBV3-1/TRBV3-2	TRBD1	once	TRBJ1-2	CASSLQTGGGGYTF	TGTGCCAGCAGCCTCCAGACAGGGGGTGGCGGCTACACCTTC
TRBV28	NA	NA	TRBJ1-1	CASYSSGAFF	TGTGCCAGCTACAGTTCAGGAGCTTTCTTT
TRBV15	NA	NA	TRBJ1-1	CATSRRAIGGTEAFF	TGTGCCACCAGCCGCCGGGCCATCGGGGGCACTGAAGCTTTCTTT
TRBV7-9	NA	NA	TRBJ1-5	CASSQHSSSQPQHF	TGTGCCAGCAGCCAGCACAGTTCGTCCCAGCCCCAGCATTTT
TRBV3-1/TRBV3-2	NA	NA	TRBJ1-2	CASSRRQASGGYTF	TGTGCCAGCAGCCGTCGACAGGCTAGCGGCGGCTACACCTTC
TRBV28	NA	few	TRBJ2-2	CASSLGGNTGELFF	TGTGCCAGCAGTTTGGGGGGGAACACCGGGGAGCTGTTTTTT
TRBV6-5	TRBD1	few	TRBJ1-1	CASSIGQGGHPEAFF	TGTGCCAGCAGTATCGGACAGGGGGGACATCCTGAAGCTTTCTTT
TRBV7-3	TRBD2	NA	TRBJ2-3	CASSLSTGGRTDTQYF	TGTGCCAGCAGCTTGTCGACGGGAGGGCGTACAGATACGCAGTATTTT
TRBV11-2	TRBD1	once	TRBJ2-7	CASRGTGQYF	TGTGCCAGCAGGGGGACAGGGCAGTACTTC
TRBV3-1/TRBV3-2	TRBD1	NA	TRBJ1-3	CASSGGTALRNTIYF	TGTGCCAGCAGCGGCGGGACAGCGCTTAGAAACACCATATATTTT
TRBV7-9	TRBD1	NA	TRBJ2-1	CASSNRDRGEQFF	TGTGCCAGCAGCAACCGGGACAGGGGAGAGCAGTTCTTC
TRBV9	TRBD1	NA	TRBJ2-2	CASSVRATGGKAGELFF	TGTGCCAGCAGCGTGAGGGCGACAGGGGGAAAGGCCGGGGAGCTGTTTTTT
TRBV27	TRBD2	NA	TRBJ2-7	CASKTSGSAQYF	TGTGCCAGCAAAACTAGCGGGAGTGCGCAGTACTTC
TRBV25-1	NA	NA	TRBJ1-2	CASSGDRPRDYGYTF	TGTGCCAGCAGTGGTGACCGACCGAGGGACTATGGCTACACCTTC
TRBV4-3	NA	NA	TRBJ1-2	CASSQEPGTYGYTF	TGCGCCAGCAGCCAAGAACCAGGGACTTATGGCTACACCTTC
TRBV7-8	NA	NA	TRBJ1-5	CASSLGPPGVSNQPQHF	TGTGCCAGCAGCTTAGGCCCCCCGGGGGTTAGCAATCAGCCCCAGCATTTT
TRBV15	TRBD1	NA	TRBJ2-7	CATSRGGGDRGTYEQYF	TGTGCCACCAGCAGAGGAGGAGGGGACAGGGGGACCTACGAGCAGTACTTC
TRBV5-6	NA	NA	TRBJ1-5	CASSLKVSSTNQPQHF	TGTGCCAGCAGCTTGAAGGTTAGCAGTACTAATCAGCCCCAGCATTTT
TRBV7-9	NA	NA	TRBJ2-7	CASSLDIGGAYEQYF	TGTGCCAGCAGCTTAGATATAGGCGGAGCCTACGAGCAGTACTTC
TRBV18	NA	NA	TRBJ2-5	CASSPNLVEQETQYF	TGTGCCAGCTCACCGAATCTAGTGGAACAAGAGACCCAGTACTTC
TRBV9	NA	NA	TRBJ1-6	CASSVAESSYNSPLHF	TGTGCCAGCAGCGTAGCCGAGAGCTCCTATAATTCACCCCTCCACTTT
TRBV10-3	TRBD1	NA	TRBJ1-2	CAIRPRDRGSHGYTF	TGTGCCATCAGGCCCCGGGACAGGGGGTCCCATGGCTACACCTTC
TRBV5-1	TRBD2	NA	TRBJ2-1	CASSLDGGGSNEQFF	TGCGCCAGCAGCTTGGATGGCGGGGGAAGCAATGAGCAGTTCTTC
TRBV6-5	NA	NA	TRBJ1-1	CACGLVAVTEAFF	TGTGCCTGTGGTTTGGTGGCCGTCACTGAAGCTTTCTTT
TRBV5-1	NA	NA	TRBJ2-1	CASSLDPARDEQFF	TGCGCCAGCAGCTTGGATCCAGCCAGGGATGAGCAGTTCTTC
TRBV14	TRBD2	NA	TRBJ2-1	CASSQDQGLARNEQFF	TGTGCCAGCAGCCAAGATCAAGGACTAGCTCGTAATGAGCAGTTCTTC
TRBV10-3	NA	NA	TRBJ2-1	CAIRGGDSYNEQFF	TGTGCCATCAGGGGTGGAGACTCCTACAATGAGCAGTTCTTC
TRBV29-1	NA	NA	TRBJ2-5	CSVDPPGEKETQYF	TGCAGCGTTGACCCTCCAGGGGAGAAAGAGACCCAGTACTTC
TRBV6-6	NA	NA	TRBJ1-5	CASSYMEINQPQHF	TGTGCCAGCAGTTACATGGAGATCAATCAGCCCCAGCATTTT
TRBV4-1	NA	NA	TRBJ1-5	CASSQVNTGNQPQHF	TGCGCCAGCAGCCAAGTGAACACCGGCAATCAGCCCCAGCATTTT
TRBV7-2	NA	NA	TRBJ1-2	CASSLGQGYGYTF	TGTGCCAGCAGCTTGGGGCAGGGATATGGCTACACCTTC
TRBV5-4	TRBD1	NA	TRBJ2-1	CASSLAGQGVWNEQFF	TGTGCCAGCAGCTTGGCCGGACAGGGGGTTTGGAATGAGCAGTTCTTC
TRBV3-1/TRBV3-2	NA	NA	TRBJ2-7	CASSQDPAGNSYEQYF	TGTGCCAGCAGCCAAGATCCGGCGGGTAACAGTTACGAGCAGTACTTC
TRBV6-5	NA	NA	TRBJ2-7	CASRQGTYEQYF	TGTGCCAGCAGGCAGGGCACCTACGAGCAGTACTTC
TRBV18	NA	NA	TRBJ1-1	CASSPRTHDDTEAFF	TGTGCCAGCTCACCGAGGACTCATGACGACACTGAAGCTTTCTTT
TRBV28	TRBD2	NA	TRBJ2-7	CASTLGASGSYEQYF	TGTGCCAGCACCCTAGGTGCTAGCGGGAGCTACGAGCAGTACTTC
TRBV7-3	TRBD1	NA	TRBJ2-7	CASSAGQGREQYF	TGTGCCAGCAGCGCGGGACAGGGTCGCGAGCAGTACTTC
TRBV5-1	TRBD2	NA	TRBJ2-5	CASSAGLAGGRQETQYF	TGCGCCAGCAGCGCGGGACTAGCGGGGGGACGGCAAGAGACCCAGTACTTC
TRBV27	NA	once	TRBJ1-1	CASRVSGGLPGAFF	TGTGCCAGCAGGGTCAGTGGAGGCCTTCCCGGGGCTTTCTTT
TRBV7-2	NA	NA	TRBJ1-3	CASSSRLSGLGNTIYF	TGTGCCAGCAGCTCTCGGCTGAGCGGGCTAGGAAACACCATATATTTT
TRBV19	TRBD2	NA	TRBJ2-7	CASSRPGTSGISSYEQYF	TGTGCCAGTAGTCGGCCCGGGACTAGCGGGATCAGCTCCTACGAGCAGTACTTC
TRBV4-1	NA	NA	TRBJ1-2	CASSQEDTYGYTF	TGCGCCAGCAGCCAAGAAGACACCTATGGCTACACCTTC
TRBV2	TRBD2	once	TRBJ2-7	CASNPGGWGPSYEQYF	TGTGCCAGCAACCCCGGGGGGTGGGGCCCCTCCTACGAGCAGTACTTC
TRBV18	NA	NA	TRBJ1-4	CASSPPSTATNEKLFF	TGTGCCAGCTCACCGCCATCAACTGCAACTAATGAAAAACTGTTTTTT
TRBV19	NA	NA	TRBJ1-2	CASSIGGDGYTF	TGTGCCAGTAGTATAGGGGGCGATGGCTACACCTTC
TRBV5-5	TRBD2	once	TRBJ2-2	CASSLGVAGSTGELFF	TGTGCCAGCAGCTTGGGAGTAGCGGGTTCAACCGGGGAGCTGTTTTTT
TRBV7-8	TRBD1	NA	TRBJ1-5	CASSTTGGNQPQHF	TGTGCCAGCAGCACCACAGGGGGAAATCAGCCCCAGCATTTT
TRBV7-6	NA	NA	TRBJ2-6	CASSSLANVLTF	TGTGCCAGCAGCTCCCTGGCCAACGTCCTGACTTTC
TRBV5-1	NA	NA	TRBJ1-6	CASSLAGAQSPLHF	TGCGCCAGCAGCTTGGCAGGGGCGCAGTCACCCCTCCACTTT
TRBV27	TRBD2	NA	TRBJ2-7	CASSSSGTSLPYEQYF	TGTGCCAGCAGTTCATCCGGGACTAGTCTGCCCTACGAGCAGTACTTC